Shown below are 13 T cell receptor beta chains from a single sample sequenced in a study of chemoradiotherapy in HPV16-positive cancers (dated by TCRdb to 2021 to 2024). Library construction relied on the immunoSEQ multiplex PCR assay. Here the immuneACCESS table is served through TCRdb, limited to in-frame sequences with V and J called. Missing clones are a known gap in these copies; in checked studies unresolved V genes cover under half, and the rest lacks a known reason. Across this sample there are approximately 9,800 clones, with about 89% seen only once. More than 9% of the sample is in the top ten clones. The material sequenced was blood, taken from a patient who underwent chemoradiotherapy. The receptors stem from a human donor with HPV-associated anogenital cancer.

V usage is TRBV7-8 and J usage is TRBJ1-1; 9 bases agree with TRBD1. This CDR3 region has 16 residues. Germline V gene lookup returns CDR1 SGHVS and CDR2 FQNEAQ. V lost 3 bases to trimming and J lost 13 bases; unmatched junction nucleotides: 18. DNA for the CDR3: TGTGCCAGCAGCTTGAATATGGGCGGACCGGGACAGGGTTTTTTCTTT. It is translated as CASSLNMGGPGQGFFF.

The genes are TRBV25-1 and TRBJ1-4; 9 bases agree with TRBD1. Germline loops: CDR1 MGHDK, CDR2 SYGVNS. V was pared by 3 bases and J by 7 bases, with 3 bases of the junction left unmatched. The CDR3 length is 14 residues. The CDR3 DNA is TGTGCCAGCAGTGATGGGACAGGGTTTGAAAAACTGTTTTTT. Protein sequence: CASSDGTGFEKLFF.

V and J are TRBV25-1 and TRBJ1-2; D may be TRBD1 (5 bases). Trimming removed 6 bases from V and 8 bases from J, with 22 bases in between. The CDR3 spans 15 residues. CDR1 and CDR2 (germline): MGHDK, SYGVNS. CDR3 residues: CASSQTRSGGEGYTF. In DNA form, the CDR3 reads TGTGCCAGCAGCCAAACCCGGTCAGGAGGGGAGGGCTACACCTTC.

The CDR3 sequence: CAWREQGGIDYGYTF. CDR3 nucleotide sequence: TGTGCCTGGCGGGAACAGGGGGGAATTGACTATGGCTACACCTTC. J is TRBJ1-2 and V is TRBV30; TRBD1 matches at 8 bases. Germline-derived CDR1 and CDR2 are GTSNPN and SVGIG (reference sequence). J lost 3 bases, V lost 5 bases, and 11 bases had no gene match. CDR3 length: 15 residues.

The genes are TRBV30 and TRBJ2-7, with a tentative D call TRBD1 (6 bases). This CDR3 is built from 11 residues. CDR1 GTSNPN and CDR2 SVGIG come from the germline V gene (reference sequence). The germline V and J ends were trimmed by 7 bases and 2 bases, with 9 bases remaining between them. The CDR3 sequence is CALDRAYEQYF. CDR3 DNA: TGTGCCTTGGACAGAGCCTACGAGCAGTACTTC.

The chain joins TRBV5-5 to TRBJ2-1, with 12 bases matching TRBD2. The CDR3 contains 16 residues. With 2 bases clipped from V and 3 bases from J, the junction kept 3 bases outside the gene matches. Germline loops: CDR1 SGHKS, CDR2 YYEKEE (reference sequence). The DNA of the CDR3 is TGTGCCAGCAGCTTAAGGACTAGCGGGAACTACAATGAGCAGTTCTTC. Translation gives CASSLRTSGNYNEQFF.

The CDR3 region has the DNA TGTGCCAGCTCACCCCGACAAGACAGTGCAGAGACCCAGTACTTC. The encoded protein is CASSPRQDSAETQYF. The rearrangement uses TRBV18 and TRBJ2-5, with D perhaps TRBD1 (5 bases). The CDR3 has 15 amino acids. Germline-derived CDR1 and CDR2 are KGHSH and LQKENI. The V and J ends lost 3 bases and 4 bases respectively, with 15 bases between them.

The J gene is TRBJ1-1, the V gene TRBV5-4; no clear D. The germline CDR1 and CDR2 sequences are SGHNT and YYREEE (reference sequence). The CDR3 length is 14 residues. Trimming cost V 1 base and J 0 bases, with 7 bases left between them. CDR3 nucleotides: TGTGCCAGCAGCTTGCAGAACATGAACACTGAAGCTTTCTTT. This codes for CASSLQNMNTEAFF. The variable domain in full, completed from reference TRBV5-4 and TRBJ1-1, reads ETGVTQSPTHLIKTRGQQVTLRCSSQSGHNTVSWYQQALGQGPQFIFQYYREEENGRGNFPPRFSGLQFPNYSSELNVNALELDDSALYLCASSLQNMNTEAFFGQGTRLTVV.

This chain connects TRBV2 to TRBJ2-2; D uncertain. The germline V gene encodes CDR1 SNHLY and CDR2 FYNNEI. The CDR3 covers 13 residues. Trimming cost V 8 bases and J 2 bases, with 9 bases left between them. The DNA of the CDR3 is TGTGCCAGCGGAAAGGGTAACACCGGGGAGCTGTTTTTT. This translates into CASGKGNTGELFF. Variable domain in full (rest from reference TRBV2 and TRBJ2-2): EPEVTQTPSHQVTQMGQEVILRCVPISNHLYFYWYRQILGQKVEFLVSFYNNEISEKSEIFDDQFSVERPDGSNFTLKIRSTKLEDSAMYFCASGKGNTGELFFGEGSRLTVL.

The V call is TRBV7-9, the J call TRBJ2-2, with D possibly matching TRBD1 (5 bases). The CDR3 spans 15 residues. CDR1 is SEHNR, CDR2 FQNEAQ, per germline (reference sequence). Between the trimmed V and J ends, which lost 8 bases and 2 bases, there was a span of 15 bases. CDR3 coding DNA: TGTGCCAGCCCCCGGACACTTCAAAACACCGGGGAGCTGTTTTTT. Its translation: CASPRTLQNTGELFF.

CDR3 in amino acids: CASSPTSGDGPMGYTF. DNA of the CDR3: TGTGCCAGCTCACCAACGTCAGGGGATGGGCCGATGGGCTACACCTTC. The chain recombines TRBV18 with TRBJ1-2; D is possibly TRBD1 (6 bases). This CDR3 region has 16 residues. Between the trimmed V and J ends, which lost 2 bases and 8 bases, there was a span of 21 bases. CDR1 and CDR2 (germline): KGHSH, LQKENI.

The chain employs TRBV5-1 and TRBJ2-2, with a possible D match to TRBD1 (6 bases). Germline CDR1 is SGHRS and CDR2 is YFSETQ. The germline V and J ends were trimmed by 0 bases and 5 bases, with 11 bases remaining between them. The CDR3 consists of 15 residues. The CDR3 DNA reads as TGCGCCAGCAGCTTGGCTGGGGGCCGAACCGGGGAGCTGTTTTTT. Translation gives CASSLAGGRTGELFF.

The chain carries TRBV9 and TRBJ1-2, with D perhaps matching TRBD1 (6 bases). This CDR3 contains 13 residues. V was shortened by 4 bases and J by 5 bases, with 12 bases between the two germline ends. In germline, CDR1 is SGDLS, CDR2 YYNGEE. CDR3 DNA: TGTGCCAGCAGCCCGACAGGCCCTTATGGCTACACCTTC. Translating gives CASSPTGPYGYTF.